Following are 13 T cell receptor beta chains from one sample sequenced in a study of OX40 agonist ivuxolimab in advanced cancers. Sequenced by immunoSEQ multiplex PCR; TCRdb stores in-frame clones only, minus some. The sample includes tens of thousands of clones, around 90% of them seen just once. The sample consisted of CD4+ or CD8+ T cells sorted from blood, taken in a trial of the OX40 agonist ivuxolimab. These receptors all come from an adult with an advanced solid tumor such as melanoma, head and neck, liver or kidney cancer.

This chain joins TRBV28 and TRBJ1-2; a possible D gene is TRBD1 (6 bases). Per the germline V gene, CDR1 is MDHEN and CDR2 is SYDVKM. This CDR3 spans 14 amino acids. Trimming took off 6 bases at V and 3 bases at J, with 14 bases between the two ends. The CDR3 spells CASSAGVAYYGYTF. CDR3 coding DNA: TGTGCCAGCAGCGCAGGGGTCGCGTACTATGGCTACACCTTC.

The chain is built from TRBV9 and TRBJ2-1; 12 nucleotides match TRBD2. CDR1 and CDR2 from the germline V gene are SGDLS and YYNGEE. Trimming removed 1 base from V and 6 bases from J; junction bases left unmatched: 5. The CDR3 runs 16 residues. CDR3 in DNA: TGTGCCAGCAGCGTAACTTCTAGCGGGAGGGCCAATGAGCAGTTCTTC. Translation: CASSVTSSGRANEQFF.

The chain is built from TRBV28 and TRBJ2-3; D call uncertain. V lost 2 bases and J 5 bases, leaving 17 bases between the germline ends. The CDR3 loop spans 16 amino acids. Germline lookup yields CDR1 MDHEN and CDR2 SYDVKM. The CDR3 nucleotides are TGTGCCAGCAGTTTACAGTACTTTAACCAACAAGATACGCAGTATTTT. It is translated as CASSLQYFNQQDTQYF.

V usage is TRBV6-1 and J usage is TRBJ2-7; D is perhaps TRBD1 (6 bases). V lost 4 bases, J lost 3 bases, and 10 bases lay in between. CDR1 is MNHNS, CDR2 SASEGT, per germline. CDR3 length equals 13 residues. CDR3 DNA sequence: TGTGCCAGCAGTGTCAGGGGTTTCTACGAGCAGTACTTC. This codes for CASSVRGFYEQYF.

The V call is TRBV7-2, the J call TRBJ1-1, with D possibly TRBD1 on 6 matching bases. Germline CDR1 SGHTA, CDR2 FQGNSA. V was clipped by 0 bases and J by 11 bases, with 10 bases between them. CDR3 length: 12 residues. The CDR3 region is CASSLATGTAFF. For the CDR3, the DNA is TGTGCCAGCAGCTTAGCCACAGGGACGGCTTTCTTT.

V and J are TRBV6-5 and TRBJ2-3; weak D call: TRBD1 (6 bases). Germline CDR1 reads MNHEY; CDR2 reads SVGAGI. The CDR3 length is 15 residues. The V and J ends lost 4 bases and 3 bases respectively, with 14 bases between them. Here the CDR3 reads CASSFRGLSTDTQYF. CDR3 DNA: TGTGCCAGCAGTTTCAGGGGCCTGAGTACAGATACGCAGTATTTT.

The V and J genes are TRBV6-6 and TRBJ2-7; no reliable D call. CDR3 length: 13 residues. The V and J ends lost 6 bases and 5 bases respectively, with 14 bases between them. From germline, CDR1 is MNHNY and CDR2 SVGAGI (reference sequence). Written as DNA, the CDR3 is TGTGCCAGCAGATCCCCGTTTGGGGACGAGCAGTACTTC. Its translation: CASRSPFGDEQYF.

A word on this clone: Within the sample, other DNA sequences also encode this same CDR3. The chain uses TRBV30 and TRBJ1-5; 7 bases match TRBD1. The ends lost 0 bases at V and 4 bases at J; junction bases unmatched: 0. From germline, CDR1 is GTSNPN and CDR2 SVGIG (reference sequence). This CDR3 spans 13 amino acids. This chain's CDR3 is CAWSVQGNQPQHF. Written as DNA, the CDR3 is TGTGCCTGGAGTGTACAGGGGAATCAGCCCCAGCATTTT.

The V gene is TRBV4-2, the J gene TRBJ1-3; D gene ambiguous. CDR1 LGHNA and CDR2 YNFKEQ come from the germline V gene. With 5 bases removed from V and 0 bases from J, the gap between germline ends came to 14 bases. This CDR3 has 16 residues. As DNA, the CDR3 is TGTGCCAGCAGCTCCCGGGCGGGAGACTCTGGAAACACCATATATTTT. Encoded protein: CASSSRAGDSGNTIYF.

This chain uses TRBV19 with TRBJ2-3; 7 bases match TRBD1. Germline loops: CDR1 LNHDA, CDR2 SQIVND (reference sequence). There are 14 residues in the CDR3. V trimming: 6 bases; J trimming: 8 bases; junction bases outside the gene matches: 11. The CDR3 nucleotides are TGTGCCAGTAGGGATACAGGGGAGACTGGTACGCAGTATTTT. Amino acid sequence: CASRDTGETGTQYF.

This clone appeared a single time. The V and J genes are TRBV18 and TRBJ1-1, with D possibly TRBD1 on 5 matching bases. The CDR3 sequence is 13 residues long. Germline assignment: CDR1 KGHSH and CDR2 LQKENI. V lost 8 bases to trimming and J lost 1 base, with 11 bases between them. The CDR3 is CASRGGQNTEAFF. In nucleotides, the CDR3 is TGTGCCAGCCGGGGCGGACAGAACACTGAAGCTTTCTTT.

In this sample, this clone turned up once. The V gene is TRBV4-2, the J gene TRBJ2-1; either TRBD1 or TRBD2 may supply D (5 bases each). This CDR3 comprises 14 residues. Trimming took off 3 bases at V and 9 bases at J, with 15 bases between the two ends. Germline V gene data show CDR1 as LGHNA and CDR2 as YNFKEQ. The CDR3 is CASSQGTRDREQFF. The CDR3 bases are TGTGCCAGCAGCCAGGGAACTAGGGACCGTGAGCAGTTCTTC.

This clone occurred once. The chain has TRBV4-2 and TRBJ1-5, with 7 bases lining up with TRBD1. The CDR3 covers 14 residues. Germline lookup yields CDR1 LGHNA and CDR2 YNFKEQ. V gave up 0 bases and J gave up 8 bases; unmatched junction bases: 4. CDR3 residues: CASSQEGGEEPQHF. For the CDR3, the DNA is TGTGCCAGCAGCCAAGAAGGGGGCGAGGAGCCCCAGCATTTT.